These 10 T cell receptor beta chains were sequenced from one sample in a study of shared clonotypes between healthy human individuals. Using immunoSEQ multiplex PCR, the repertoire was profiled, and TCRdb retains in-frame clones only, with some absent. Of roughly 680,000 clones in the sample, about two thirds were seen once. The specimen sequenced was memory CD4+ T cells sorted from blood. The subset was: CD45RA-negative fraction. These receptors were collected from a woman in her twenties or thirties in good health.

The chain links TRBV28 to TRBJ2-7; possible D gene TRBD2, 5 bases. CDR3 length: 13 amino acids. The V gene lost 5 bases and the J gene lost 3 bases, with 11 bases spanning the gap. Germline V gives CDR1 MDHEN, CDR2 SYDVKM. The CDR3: CASSRGILYEQYF. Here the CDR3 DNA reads TGTGCCAGCAGTCGGGGAATTCTCTACGAGCAGTACTTC.

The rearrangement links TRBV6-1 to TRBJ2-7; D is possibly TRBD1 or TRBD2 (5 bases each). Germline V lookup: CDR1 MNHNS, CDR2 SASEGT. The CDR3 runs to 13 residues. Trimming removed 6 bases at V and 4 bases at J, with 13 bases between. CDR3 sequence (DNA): TGTGCCAGCAGGGACCCGGGACCGTACGAGCAGTACTTC. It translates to CASRDPGPYEQYF.

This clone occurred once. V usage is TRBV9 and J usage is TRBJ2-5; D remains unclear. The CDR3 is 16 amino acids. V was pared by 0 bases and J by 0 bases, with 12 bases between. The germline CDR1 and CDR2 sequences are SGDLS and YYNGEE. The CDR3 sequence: CASSVAATTYQETQYF. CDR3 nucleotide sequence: TGTGCCAGCAGCGTAGCAGCGACAACGTACCAAGAGACCCAGTACTTC.

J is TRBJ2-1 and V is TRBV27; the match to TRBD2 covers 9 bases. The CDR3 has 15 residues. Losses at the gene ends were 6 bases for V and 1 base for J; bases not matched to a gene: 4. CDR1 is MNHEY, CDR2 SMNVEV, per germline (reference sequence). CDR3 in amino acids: CASSISGSSYNEQFF. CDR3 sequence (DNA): TGTGCCAGCAGCATTAGCGGGAGTTCCTACAATGAGCAGTTCTTC.

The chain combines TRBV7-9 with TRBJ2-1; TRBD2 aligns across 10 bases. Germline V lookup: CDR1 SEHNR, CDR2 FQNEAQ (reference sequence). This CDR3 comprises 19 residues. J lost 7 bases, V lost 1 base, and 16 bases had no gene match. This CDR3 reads CASSLGASVLAGKRNEQFF. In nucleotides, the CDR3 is TGTGCCAGCAGCTTAGGAGCGAGCGTACTAGCGGGGAAAAGGAATGAGCAGTTCTTC.

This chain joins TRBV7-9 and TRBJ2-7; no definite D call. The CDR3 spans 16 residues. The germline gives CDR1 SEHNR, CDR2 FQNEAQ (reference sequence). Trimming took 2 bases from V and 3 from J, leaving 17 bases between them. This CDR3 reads CASSLSTGLNHYEQYF. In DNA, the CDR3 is TGTGCCAGCAGCTTATCCACGGGCCTGAACCACTACGAGCAGTACTTC. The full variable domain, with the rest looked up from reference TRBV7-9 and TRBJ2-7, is DTGVSQNPRHKITKRGQNVTFRCDPISEHNRLYWYRQTLGQGPEFLTYFQNEAQLEKSRLLSDRFSAERPKGSFSTLEIQRTEQGDSAMYLCASSLSTGLNHYEQYFGPGTRLTVT.

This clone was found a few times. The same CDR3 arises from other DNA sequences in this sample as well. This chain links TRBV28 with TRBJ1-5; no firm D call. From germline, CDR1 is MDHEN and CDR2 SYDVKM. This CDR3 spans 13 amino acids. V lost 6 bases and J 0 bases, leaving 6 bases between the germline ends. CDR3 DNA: TGTGCCAGCAGAGGCAGTAGCAATCAGCCCCAGCATTTT. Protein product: CASRGSSNQPQHF.

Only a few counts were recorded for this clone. CDR3 nucleotide sequence: TGTGCCAGCTGGGACAGATACAATGAGCAGTTCTTC. This sequence encodes CASWDRYNEQFF. This rearrangement joins TRBV6-6 to TRBJ2-1, with 7 nucleotides matching TRBD1. The length of the CDR3 is 12 residues. V lost 8 bases and J lost 4; bases outside the gene matches: 2. Germline values: CDR1 MNHNY, CDR2 SVGAGI (reference sequence).

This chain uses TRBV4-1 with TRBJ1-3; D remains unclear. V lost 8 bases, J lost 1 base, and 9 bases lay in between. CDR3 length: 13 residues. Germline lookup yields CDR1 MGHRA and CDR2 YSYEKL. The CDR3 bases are TGCGCCAGCTCACGGTCTTCTGGAAACACCATATATTTT. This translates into CASSRSSGNTIYF.

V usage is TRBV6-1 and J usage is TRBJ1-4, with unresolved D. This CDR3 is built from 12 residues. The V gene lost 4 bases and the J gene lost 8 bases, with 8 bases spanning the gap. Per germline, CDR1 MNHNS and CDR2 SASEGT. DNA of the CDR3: TGTGCCAGCAGTGCTAAGTCGGAAAAACTGTTTTTT. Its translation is CASSAKSEKLFF.